A selection of T cell receptor beta chains follows, all from one sample in a study of T cell repertoires in cytomegalovirus infection. The antigens these receptors bind are not known. One entry per CDR3 protein, called by TCRdb with MiXCR from the reads. The sample holds under 130,000 distinct CDR3 sequences, 42% seen once. The starting material was CD8+ T cells from cultured PBMCs, obtained from culture after CMV antigen stimulation. These receptors all come from a human donor in good health (CMV status not recorded). Some clones in this sample may be carry-over from other donors' samples. CDR3s include the opening cysteine and the closing phenylalanine or tryptophan. Fields, in order: J gene, V gene, D gene, CDR3 length, clone size, CDR3 DNA, CDR3 protein. D genes are given only for firm matches. Clone sizes are given selectively: once, few, many, or a class where the clone is expanded.

J gene: TRBJ2-3
V gene: TRBV4-2
D gene: .
CDR3 length: 11
clone size: .
CDR3 DNA: TGTGCCAGCAGCCGATCTGATACGCAGTATTTT
CDR3 protein: CASSRSDTQYF

J gene: TRBJ1-4
V gene: TRBV7-8
D gene: .
CDR3 length: 17
clone size: many
CDR3 DNA: TGTGCCAGCAGCTTAGTCGGTGACAGCCTATTTAATGAAAAACTGTTTTTT
CDR3 protein: CASSLVGDSLFNEKLFF

J gene: TRBJ2-2
V gene: TRBV11-1
D gene: .
CDR3 length: 13
clone size: .
CDR3 DNA: TGTGCCACCCCCCGTGGGGGGACCGGGGAGCTGTTTTTT
CDR3 protein: CATPRGGTGELFF

J gene: TRBJ2-1
V gene: TRBV6-5
D gene: .
CDR3 length: 15
clone size: .
CDR3 DNA: TGTGCCAGCAGTAGACAGGTCGGGGGGTACAATGAGCAGTTCTTC
CDR3 protein: CASSRQVGGYNEQFF

J gene: TRBJ1-2
V gene: TRBV7-8
D gene: .
CDR3 length: 12
clone size: few
CDR3 DNA: TGTGCCAGCAGCCCAGGACTGTCTGGCTACACCTTC
CDR3 protein: CASSPGLSGYTF

J gene: TRBJ2-3
V gene: TRBV7-2
D gene: .
CDR3 length: 11
clone size: many
CDR3 DNA: TGTGCCAGCAGCTTAGAGGATACGCAGTATTTT
CDR3 protein: CASSLEDTQYF

J gene: TRBJ1-4
V gene: TRBV20-1
D gene: .
CDR3 length: 11
clone size: few
CDR3 DNA: TGCAGTGCCGCTACATTTCGGGGTCTGTTTTTT
CDR3 protein: CSAATFRGLFF

J gene: TRBJ2-7
V gene: TRBV29-1
D gene: .
CDR3 length: 15
clone size: few
CDR3 DNA: TGCAGCGTTGAAATGGGAGACAGGTCATCCTACGAGCAGTACTTC
CDR3 protein: CSVEMGDRSSYEQYF

J gene: TRBJ1-1
V gene: TRBV12-3/TRBV12-4
D gene: .
CDR3 length: 14
clone size: .
CDR3 DNA: TGTGCCAGCGGTTTAGGGGTTTTGAACACTGAAGCTTTCTTT
CDR3 protein: CASGLGVLNTEAFF

J gene: TRBJ2-6
V gene: TRBV4-1
D gene: .
CDR3 length: 15
clone size: .
CDR3 DNA: TGCGCCAGCAGCCAAGAGGGCGCTGGGGCCAACGTCCTGACTTTC
CDR3 protein: CASSQEGAGANVLTF

J gene: TRBJ1-1
V gene: TRBV4-1
D gene: TRBD1
CDR3 length: 13
clone size: .
CDR3 DNA: TGCGCCAGCAGCCACAGACAGGGCTCTGAAGCTTTCTTT
CDR3 protein: CASSHRQGSEAFF

J gene: TRBJ2-5
V gene: TRBV3-1
D gene: .
CDR3 length: 16
clone size: many
CDR3 DNA: TGTGCCAGCAGCCAATACCCCTGGGTAGGGGAAGAGACCCAGTACTTC
CDR3 protein: CASSQYPWVGEETQYF

J gene: TRBJ1-1
V gene: TRBV9
D gene: TRBD1
CDR3 length: 14
clone size: .
CDR3 DNA: TGTGCCAGCAGCGCAACCGGGACAGCCGCTGAAGCTTTCTTT
CDR3 protein: CASSATGTAAEAFF

J gene: TRBJ2-5
V gene: TRBV7-9
D gene: TRBD2
CDR3 length: 16
clone size: once
CDR3 DNA: TGTGCCAGCAGCGAGGGACTAGCGGGGATCCAAGAGACCCAGTACTTC
CDR3 protein: CASSEGLAGIQETQYF

J gene: TRBJ2-5
V gene: TRBV15
D gene: TRBD1
CDR3 length: 14
clone size: .
CDR3 DNA: TGTGCCACCAGCCTGGACAGGGGATCAGAGACCCAGTACTTC
CDR3 protein: CATSLDRGSETQYF

J gene: TRBJ2-1
V gene: TRBV6-2/TRBV6-3
D gene: .
CDR3 length: 12
clone size: .
CDR3 DNA: TGTGCCAGCAGTTGGACAGTTAATGAGCAGTTCTTC
CDR3 protein: CASSWTVNEQFF

J gene: TRBJ2-1
V gene: TRBV6-5
D gene: .
CDR3 length: 17
clone size: .
CDR3 DNA: TGTGCCAGCAGTTACCGACCTGGCGGAAGCTCCTACAATGAGCAGTTCTTC
CDR3 protein: CASSYRPGGSSYNEQFF

J gene: TRBJ2-7
V gene: TRBV5-6
D gene: TRBD1
CDR3 length: 13
clone size: many
CDR3 DNA: TGTGCCAGCAGCTTTCAGGGGGCTAACGAGCAGTACTTC
CDR3 protein: CASSFQGANEQYF

J gene: TRBJ2-1
V gene: TRBV6-2/TRBV6-3
D gene: TRBD2
CDR3 length: 16
clone size: .
CDR3 DNA: TGTGCCAGCAGTTTGACTAGCGGACGCGTCTACAATGAGCAGTTCTTC
CDR3 protein: CASSLTSGRVYNEQFF

J gene: TRBJ2-3
V gene: TRBV7-8
D gene: .
CDR3 length: 14
clone size: many
CDR3 DNA: TGTGCCAGCAGCTTAGTAGGGTGGGCAGATACGCAGTATTTT
CDR3 protein: CASSLVGWADTQYF

J gene: TRBJ2-2
V gene: TRBV24-1
D gene: .
CDR3 length: 14
clone size: .
CDR3 DNA: TGTGCCACCAGTGATTTAGGCAACACCGGGGAGCTGTTTTTT
CDR3 protein: CATSDLGNTGELFF

J gene: TRBJ1-5
V gene: TRBV7-2
D gene: TRBD1
CDR3 length: 15
clone size: .
CDR3 DNA: TGTGCCAGCAGCGAAGACAGGGTCTACGATCAGCCCCAGCATTTT
CDR3 protein: CASSEDRVYDQPQHF

J gene: TRBJ2-1
V gene: TRBV6-6
D gene: TRBD2
CDR3 length: 15
clone size: .
CDR3 DNA: TGTGCCAGCAGTTACCAGCTAGCGGGGAAGAATGAGCAGTTCTTC
CDR3 protein: CASSYQLAGKNEQFF

J gene: TRBJ2-3
V gene: TRBV20-1
D gene: .
CDR3 length: 14
clone size: .
CDR3 DNA: TGCAGTGCTAGAGATCTTTATCAAACAGATACGCAGTATTTT
CDR3 protein: CSARDLYQTDTQYF

J gene: TRBJ2-4
V gene: TRBV9
D gene: TRBD2
CDR3 length: 16
clone size: .
CDR3 DNA: TGTGCCAGCAGCGCAACTAGCGGGGGGGAGGGAAACATTCAGTACTTC
CDR3 protein: CASSATSGGEGNIQYF

J gene: TRBJ2-7
V gene: TRBV19
D gene: .
CDR3 length: 14
clone size: .
CDR3 DNA: TGTGCCAGTAGTGCCGACCGACCACCTTACGAGCAGTACTTC
CDR3 protein: CASSADRPPYEQYF

J gene: TRBJ1-2
V gene: TRBV7-9
D gene: .
CDR3 length: 12
clone size: .
CDR3 DNA: TGTGCCAGCAGCCGTTGGACGTATGGCTACACCTTC
CDR3 protein: CASSRWTYGYTF

J gene: TRBJ2-1
V gene: TRBV2
D gene: TRBD2
CDR3 length: 14
clone size: .
CDR3 DNA: TGTGCCAGCAGTGAAAGCGGGGGGGACAATGAGCAGTTCTTC
CDR3 protein: CASSESGGDNEQFF

J gene: TRBJ2-7
V gene: TRBV2
D gene: .
CDR3 length: 13
clone size: .
CDR3 DNA: TGTGCCAGCAGTGATATTCCCCGTTACGAGCAGTACTTC
CDR3 protein: CASSDIPRYEQYF

J gene: TRBJ1-1
V gene: TRBV7-9
D gene: .
CDR3 length: 14
clone size: .
CDR3 DNA: TGTGCCAGCAGCTTATTAACAGTGAACACTGAAGCTTTCTTT
CDR3 protein: CASSLLTVNTEAFF

J gene: TRBJ1-1
V gene: TRBV27
D gene: .
CDR3 length: 16
clone size: .
CDR3 DNA: TGTGCCAGCAGTTCCCAGATACTGTTAAAGAACACTGAAGCTTTCTTT
CDR3 protein: CASSSQILLKNTEAFF

J gene: TRBJ1-2
V gene: TRBV7-9
D gene: .
CDR3 length: 15
clone size: many
CDR3 DNA: TGTGCCAGCAGCTTAATCTCCGATGGGATAAATGGCTACACCTTC
CDR3 protein: CASSLISDGINGYTF

J gene: TRBJ1-3
V gene: TRBV29-1
D gene: TRBD1
CDR3 length: 14
clone size: once
CDR3 DNA: TGCAGCGTTGATCCAGGGGGCGTTGGAAACACCATATATTTT
CDR3 protein: CSVDPGGVGNTIYF

J gene: TRBJ1-1
V gene: TRBV7-9
D gene: .
CDR3 length: 14
clone size: once
CDR3 DNA: TGTGCCAGCAGCGAGACCCCCTTGATGACTGAAGCTTTCTTT
CDR3 protein: CASSETPLMTEAFF

J gene: TRBJ2-3
V gene: TRBV28
D gene: .
CDR3 length: 15
clone size: .
CDR3 DNA: TGTGCCAGCAGTTCCCCTATGGGGGGAACAGATACGCAGTATTTT
CDR3 protein: CASSSPMGGTDTQYF

J gene: TRBJ2-1
V gene: TRBV2
D gene: TRBD2
CDR3 length: 13
clone size: .
CDR3 DNA: TGTGCCCCGGCGGGGGACCCACCCATTGAGCAGTTCTTC
CDR3 protein: CAPAGDPPIEQFF

J gene: TRBJ1-2
V gene: TRBV6-8
D gene: .
CDR3 length: 12
clone size: .
CDR3 DNA: TGTGCCAGCAGTTCTAATAACTATGGCTACACCTTC
CDR3 protein: CASSSNNYGYTF

J gene: TRBJ2-7
V gene: TRBV12-3/TRBV12-4
D gene: .
CDR3 length: 13
clone size: few
CDR3 DNA: TGTGCCAGCTCCGGGACCGTCGTCCACGAGCAGTACTTC
CDR3 protein: CASSGTVVHEQYF

J gene: TRBJ2-2
V gene: TRBV29-1
D gene: .
CDR3 length: 11
clone size: .
CDR3 DNA: TGCAGCGTTGAGTGGACCGGGGAGCTGTTTTTT
CDR3 protein: CSVEWTGELFF

J gene: TRBJ2-3
V gene: TRBV5-5
D gene: .
CDR3 length: 15
clone size: .
CDR3 DNA: TGTGCCAGCAGCTTGGGTTGGGACAGCACAGATACGCAGTATTTT
CDR3 protein: CASSLGWDSTDTQYF

J gene: TRBJ2-7
V gene: TRBV10-3
D gene: TRBD1
CDR3 length: 13
clone size: many
CDR3 DNA: TGTGCCATGGGGACAGATCTCTCCTACGAGCAGTACTTC
CDR3 protein: CAMGTDLSYEQYF

J gene: TRBJ2-7
V gene: TRBV6-1
D gene: .
CDR3 length: 14
clone size: few
CDR3 DNA: TGTGCCAGCAGTGAAAGGATCCCCCCCCACGAGCAGTACTTC
CDR3 protein: CASSERIPPHEQYF